This T cell receptor beta chain was sequenced in a study of CD8 T cells in Susac syndrome. Sequencing of TCR beta, carried out with a high-throughput approach, was applied to CD8+ and CD4+ T cells from the blood. Each multiple sclerosis control was a treatment-naive patient with relapsing-remitting disease that was either stable or active. Negative isolation yielded CD4+ and CD8+ T cells, and FACS enriched TEMRA cells. It was with random hexamers that roughly 0.5 to 1 ug RNA was reverse transcribed. The amplification used immunoSEQ multiplex PCR on TCR beta CDR3; it spanned 54 Vbeta and 13 Jbeta. Each CDR3 protein is one row after TCRdb ran MiXCR on the immunoSEQ multiplex PCR reads. This table has about 150,000 distinct CDR3 sequences, 95% appearing once. Sequenced: CD4+ T cells from PBMCs. This TCR was sampled from a human donor with multiple sclerosis.

The CDR3 protein is CTSSPHRAQEYYGYTF. CDR3 coding DNA: TGCACCAGCAGCCCCCACAGAGCACAGGAGTACTATGGCTACACCTTC. This chain connects TRBV1 to TRBJ1-2; TRBD1, the table's D call, was not compared with the DNA. TRBV1 is marked as a pseudogene. This CDR3 region has 16 residues.